The rows below give T cell receptor beta chains drawn from one sample of a study of T-cell reconstitution after alpha-beta-depleted transplantation in children. MiXCR, applied by TCRdb to the PCR reads, yields one record per CDR3 protein. The sample has fewer than 150,000 distinct CDR3 sequences, 8.5% to 10% seen once. This sample comprised PBMCs, mostly from graft donor cells, obtained 180 days after TCRalphabeta/CD19-depleted stem cell transplant. All receptors come from a girl under three years old who had a stem cell transplant for combined immunodeficiency, so the T cells may come from the graft donor. CDR3s include the opening cysteine and the closing phenylalanine or tryptophan. D genes are given only for firm matches. Clone size is shown for a subset of rows, as once, few, many or a class of expanded clone.

j_gene,d_gene,v_gene,abundance,CDR3nt,CDR3aa
TRBJ2-1,.,TRBV12-3/TRBV12-4,many,TGTGCCAGCAGTTTTAGCGTCGCCTACAATGAGCAGTTCTTC,CASSFSVAYNEQFF
TRBJ1-5,.,TRBV29-1,.,TGCAGCGTTAGGATTGGGGACCTAAATCTATATAGCAATCAGCCCCAGCATTTT,CSVRIGDLNLYSNQPQHF
TRBJ1-1,.,TRBV29-1,.,TGCAGCGTTGAAGATGGAGGGTTGACTGAAGCTTTCTTT,CSVEDGGLTEAFF
TRBJ2-3,.,TRBV7-6,many,TGTGCCAGCAGCTCGTCCGATACGCAGTATTTT,CASSSSDTQYF
TRBJ2-7,TRBD2,TRBV7-2,.,TGTGCCAGCAGCCCGACTAGCGGGAGGGACTACGAGCAGTACTTC,CASSPTSGRDYEQYF
TRBJ1-5,.,TRBV20-1,.,TGCAGTGCTAGAGTCAAACACAGGGAAAATCAGCCCCAGCATTTT,CSARVKHRENQPQHF
TRBJ2-5,TRBD1,TRBV7-2,many,TGTGCCAGCAGCACCCAGACAGGGTTAGAGACCCAGTACTTC,CASSTQTGLETQYF
TRBJ1-1,.,TRBV10-3,few,TGTGCCATCAGTGAAACTCCGAACTTTAGGAACACTGAAGCTTTCTTT,CAISETPNFRNTEAFF
TRBJ2-5,TRBD2,TRBV12-3/TRBV12-4,many,TGTGCCAGCAGTTTTGTACTCCGGGGGGACCAGTACTTC,CASSFVLRGDQYF
TRBJ2-5,.,TRBV12-3/TRBV12-4,.,TGTGCCAGCAGGGAGAGGTTAGGTGTTCAAGAGACCCAGTACTTC,CASRERLGVQETQYF
TRBJ2-3,TRBD2,TRBV7-8,few,TGTGCCAGCAGCGCCCGGACTAGCGGGCGCACAGATACGCAGTATTTT,CASSARTSGRTDTQYF
TRBJ2-3,TRBD1,TRBV12-3/TRBV12-4,few,TGTGCCAGCAGTCCGGGACAGGGACGTGCAGATACGCAGTATTTT,CASSPGQGRADTQYF
TRBJ1-2,TRBD1,TRBV4-3,few,TGCGCCAGCAGCCAATATGACAGGGGCTATGGCTACACCTTC,CASSQYDRGYGYTF
TRBJ2-1,TRBD1,TRBV7-2,.,TGTGCCAGCAGTTTCAGGGGGCCGGAATACACTGAGCAGTTCTTC,CASSFRGPEYTEQFF
TRBJ2-7,.,TRBV10-3,few,TGTGCCATCAGTGAACGTCCTTATGAGCAGTACTTC,CAISERPYEQYF
TRBJ2-7,TRBD2,TRBV20-1,few,TGCAGTGCTGCGGGACTAGCGGGAACCCCAAGGAACGAGCAGTACTTC,CSAAGLAGTPRNEQYF
TRBJ2-1,.,TRBV20-1,.,TGCAGTCCAAGTGGTGGGGGTTACAATGAGCAGTTCTTC,CSPSGGGYNEQFF
TRBJ2-4,.,TRBV3-1,.,TGTGCCAGCAGCCAAAGAGTCTTGGCCAAAAACATTCAGTACTTC,CASSQRVLAKNIQYF
TRBJ2-1,TRBD2,TRBV6-5,many,TGTGCCAGCAGTTACTCTTGGACTAGCAATGAGCAGTTCTTC,CASSYSWTSNEQFF
TRBJ1-1,.,TRBV5-1,.,TGCGCCAGCAGCTTGGTCGGCGAAATCACTGAAGCTTTCTTT,CASSLVGEITEAFF
TRBJ2-5,TRBD1,TRBV29-1,few,TGCAGCGTTGAGGGACAGGGGAAAGAGACCCAGTACTTC,CSVEGQGKETQYF
TRBJ2-5,TRBD1,TRBV5-5,.,TGTGCCAGCAGCCATCGAGGGACAGGGGGCTGGGAGACCCAGTACTTC,CASSHRGTGGWETQYF
TRBJ1-2,TRBD1,TRBV10-3,.,TGTGCCATCAGCAGGGACAGGACGGCTGGCTACACCTTC,CAISRDRTAGYTF
TRBJ2-1,TRBD1,TRBV7-6,many,TGTGCCAGCAGCCCAGGGGGTTTATACAATGAGCAGTTCTTC,CASSPGGLYNEQFF
TRBJ2-3,.,TRBV20-1,.,TGCAGTGCCCCCCCCGACAGCGTCGAGAGGGTTACGCAGTATTTT,CSAPPDSVERVTQYF
TRBJ2-7,TRBD2,TRBV7-9,many,TGTGCCAGCAGATCCCCCGGGCAGCGGGAGGGTGAGCAGTACTTC,CASRSPGQREGEQYF
TRBJ2-7,TRBD1,TRBV7-2,few,TGTGCCAGCAGCTGGCGACAGGGCGGCTACGAGCAGTACTTC,CASSWRQGGYEQYF
TRBJ1-2,.,TRBV18,many,TGTGCCAGCTCACCGAGTGGGGATGTACAGGCGATCTATGGCTACACCTTC,CASSPSGDVQAIYGYTF
TRBJ2-1,TRBD1,TRBV5-6,.,TGTGCCAGCAGCTTAGACAGGGCCTACAATGAGCAGTTCTTC,CASSLDRAYNEQFF
TRBJ2-2,.,TRBV5-5,.,TGTGCCAGCAGCTTCTTTGGGCAAGACACCGGGGAGCTGTTTTTT,CASSFFGQDTGELFF
TRBJ2-5,.,TRBV7-8,many,TGTGCCAGCAGCCCCCACAGGGTTCAAGAGACCCAGTACTTC,CASSPHRVQETQYF
TRBJ1-6,.,TRBV20-1,few,TGCAGTGCTAGAAAGGCAGGATTCTCACCCCTCCACTTT,CSARKAGFSPLHF
TRBJ1-4,.,TRBV18,many,TGTGCCAGCTCAACCGGGACCGAGATTGAAAAACTGTTTTTT,CASSTGTEIEKLFF
TRBJ1-4,.,TRBV7-8,many,TGTGCCAGCAGTTTTCAGCCAAGGTCCAATGAAAAACTGTTTTTT,CASSFQPRSNEKLFF
TRBJ2-1,TRBD2,TRBV7-3,.,TGTGCCAGCAGCTTAAGGCTAGCGGGGGGCCTCGGCTCCTACAATGAGCAGTTCTTC,CASSLRLAGGLGSYNEQFF
TRBJ1-5,.,TRBV9,few,TGTGCCAGCAGCGTAGGGGCAGGGGCAGGGCAGCCCCAGCATTTT,CASSVGAGAGQPQHF
TRBJ2-3,TRBD2,TRBV7-2,few,TGTGCCAGCAGCTTATCGGGAGGTTCGGCAGATACGCAGTATTTT,CASSLSGGSADTQYF
TRBJ2-1,TRBD1,TRBV18,few,TGTGCCAGCTCACCCGGGACAGGGGGGACTAATGAGCAGTTCTTC,CASSPGTGGTNEQFF
TRBJ2-1,TRBD2,TRBV3-1,few,TGTGCCAGCAGCCAAGATCGGGCGGGAGCGCGGGAGCAGTTCTTC,CASSQDRAGAREQFF
TRBJ1-1,TRBD1,TRBV20-1,few,TGCAGTGCGAGGACAGGGGGCCGAGCTTTCTTT,CSARTGGRAFF
TRBJ1-1,TRBD1,TRBV18,.,TGTGCCAGCTCACCCAACAGGCTAACCACAGGGGGCGCGGGGAACACTGAAGCTTTCTTT,CASSPNRLTTGGAGNTEAFF
TRBJ2-4,.,TRBV24-1,few,TGTGCCACCAGTGATTCGGGCGGAAAGGGGGCGGGGAACATTCAGTACTTC,CATSDSGGKGAGNIQYF
TRBJ2-1,.,TRBV6-1,.,TGTGCCAGCAGACTAGTCCGGAACAATGAGCAGTTCTTC,CASRLVRNNEQFF
TRBJ2-3,TRBD2,TRBV7-9,.,TGTGCCAGCGGCCTCGGGACTAGCGGGAGCACAGATACGCAGTATTTT,CASGLGTSGSTDTQYF
TRBJ2-7,TRBD2,TRBV20-1,many,TGCAGTGCTCCCGGGACTAGCACCTACGAGCAGTACTTC,CSAPGTSTYEQYF
TRBJ2-5,.,TRBV7-9,few,TGTGCCAGCAGCCGGGAGAGGGAGTGGCGAGAGACCCAGTACTTC,CASSREREWRETQYF
TRBJ1-2,TRBD1,TRBV27,.,TGTGCCAGCAGTCACAGGACAGGAGGGGCGTATGGCTACACCTTC,CASSHRTGGAYGYTF
TRBJ2-7,.,TRBV18,.,TGTGCCAGCTCACCGGTAGTGGAACGGTGGGAGCAGTACTTC,CASSPVVERWEQYF
TRBJ2-2,.,TRBV20-1,few,TGCAGTGCTAGTCAACCGGGGAACGGGGAGCTGTTTTTT,CSASQPGNGELFF